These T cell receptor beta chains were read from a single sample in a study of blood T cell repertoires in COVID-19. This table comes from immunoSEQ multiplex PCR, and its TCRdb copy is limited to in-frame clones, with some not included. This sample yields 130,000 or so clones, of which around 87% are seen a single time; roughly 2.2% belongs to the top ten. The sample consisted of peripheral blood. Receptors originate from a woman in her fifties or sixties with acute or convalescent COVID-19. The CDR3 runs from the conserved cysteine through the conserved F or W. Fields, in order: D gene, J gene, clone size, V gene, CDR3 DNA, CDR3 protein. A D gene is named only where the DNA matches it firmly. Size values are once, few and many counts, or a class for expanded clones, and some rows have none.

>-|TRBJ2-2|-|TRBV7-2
TGTGCCAGCAGGACAGGAGGGGGCGCCAACGGGGAGCTGTTTTTT
CASRTGGGANGELFF
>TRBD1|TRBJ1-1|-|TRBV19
TGTGCCACAAAAACAGGGGGTTACACTGAAGCTTTCTTT
CATKTGGYTEAFF
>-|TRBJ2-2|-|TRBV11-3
TGTGCCAGCAGCTTAGCCAGAGGTTACACCGGGGAGCTGTTTTTT
CASSLARGYTGELFF
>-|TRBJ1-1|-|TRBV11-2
TGTGCCAGCAGCCTACAGTCAGGGTTGAACACTGAAGCTTTCTTT
CASSLQSGLNTEAFF
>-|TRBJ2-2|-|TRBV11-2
TGTGCCAGCAGGAGGACAGAAAACACCGGGGAGCTGTTTTTT
CASRRTENTGELFF
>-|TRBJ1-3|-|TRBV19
TGTGCCAGTAGCCTTCCTGGAAACACCATATATTTT
CASSLPGNTIYF
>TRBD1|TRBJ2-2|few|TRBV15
TGTGCCACCAGCAGCTTGACAGGGAAAACCGGGGAGCTGTTTTTT
CATSSLTGKTGELFF
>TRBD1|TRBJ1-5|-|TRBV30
TGTGCCTGGAGTGGAAGCACAGGGGAGCAGCCCCAGCATTTT
CAWSGSTGEQPQHF
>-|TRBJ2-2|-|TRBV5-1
TGCGCCAGCAGCTTGCGGGACTTTAACACCGGGGAGCTGTTTTTT
CASSLRDFNTGELFF
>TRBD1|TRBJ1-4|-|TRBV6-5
TGTGCCAGCAGTTACTACCAGGGGGCATATGAAAAACTGTTTTTT
CASSYYQGAYEKLFF
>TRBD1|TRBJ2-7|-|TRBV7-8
TGTGCCAGCAGCTCACAGGGGCTCTACGAGCAGTACTTC
CASSSQGLYEQYF
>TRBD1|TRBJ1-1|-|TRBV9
TGTGCCAGCAGCGGGGGACAGGGGCGCACTGAAGCTTTCTTT
CASSGGQGRTEAFF
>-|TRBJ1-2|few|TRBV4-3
TGCGCCAGCAGCCTCTCCACGGGGGGCTATGGCTACACCTTC
CASSLSTGGYGYTF
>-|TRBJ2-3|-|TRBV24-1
TGTGCCACCAGGGGGACAGGCCGGGGGGCAGATACGCAGTATTTT
CATRGTGRGADTQYF
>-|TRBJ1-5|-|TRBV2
TGTGCCAGCAGTGGAGACTCAGCAAGCAATCAGCCCCAGCATTTT
CASSGDSASNQPQHF
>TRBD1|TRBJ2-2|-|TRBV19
TGTGCCAGCCGACAGGGAACGAACACCGGGGAGCTGTTTTTT
CASRQGTNTGELFF
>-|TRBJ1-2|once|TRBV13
TGTGCCAGCAGCTACCGGACAGAGGTGTGGAGCGGCTACACCTTC
CASSYRTEVWSGYTF
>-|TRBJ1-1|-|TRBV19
TGTGCCAGTAGTATAGCCTCGACAGTCGAAGCTTTCTTT
CASSIASTVEAFF
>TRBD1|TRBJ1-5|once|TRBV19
TGTGCCAGTAGGGAACAGGGGTATAGCAATCAGCCCCAGCATTTT
CASREQGYSNQPQHF
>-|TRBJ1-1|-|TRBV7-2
TGTGCCTCCAAAGGGGGGGCCACGAGAGGGAACACTGAAGCTTTCTTT
CASKGGATRGNTEAFF
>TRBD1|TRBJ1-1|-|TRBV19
TGTGCCAGTAGTACCACCGGGACAGGGAACACTGAAGCTTTCTTT
CASSTTGTGNTEAFF
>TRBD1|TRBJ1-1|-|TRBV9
TGTGCCAGCAGCCCCGGGGCAGGGGGCCTTCACACTGAAGCTTTCTTT
CASSPGAGGLHTEAFF
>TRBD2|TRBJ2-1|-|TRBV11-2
TGTGCCAGCAGCCCGAGTGAGCGGGGCGGGACCTACAATGAGCAGTTCTTC
CASSPSERGGTYNEQFF
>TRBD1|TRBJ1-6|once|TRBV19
TGTGCCAGTAGTCCCCGACAGGGGTTTAATTCACCCCTCCACTTT
CASSPRQGFNSPLHF
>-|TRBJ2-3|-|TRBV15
TGTGCCACCAGCAGAGACTTAGAAGATACGCAGTATTTT
CATSRDLEDTQYF
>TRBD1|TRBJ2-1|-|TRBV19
TGTGCCAGTAGTAAATCAGGGGGTAGGGCGAATGAGCAGTTCTTC
CASSKSGGRANEQFF
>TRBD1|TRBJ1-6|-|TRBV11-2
TGTGCCAGCACTCCCGTCGGGACAGACAATTCACCCCTCCACTTT
CASTPVGTDNSPLHF
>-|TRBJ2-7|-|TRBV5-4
TGTGCCAGCAGCTCGAGGGGGTTCTCCTACGAGCAGTACTTC
CASSSRGFSYEQYF